Following are 32 T cell receptor beta chains from one sample sequenced in a study of OX40 agonist ivuxolimab in advanced cancers. Sequencing was performed with immunoSEQ multiplex PCR; in TCRdb, only in-frame clones are kept and a portion is missing. The sample lists around 72,000 clones, around nine tenths occurring once. The source material was CD4+ or CD8+ T cells sorted from blood, sampled in a trial of the OX40 agonist ivuxolimab. All receptors derive from an adult with an advanced solid tumor such as melanoma, head and neck, liver or kidney cancer.

The chain combines TRBV11-2 with TRBJ1-4, with 12 bases that match TRBD1. Germline-derived CDR1 and CDR2 are SGHAT and FQNNGV. The V segment lost 5 bases and the J segment 5 bases; nucleotides outside the gene matches: 9. This CDR3 contains 17 residues. The CDR3 sequence is CASSPGQGAIGNEKLFF. CDR3 DNA sequence: TGTGCCAGCAGCCCGGGACAGGGGGCTATAGGGAATGAAAAACTGTTTTTT.

This clone was counted once. The chain couples TRBV5-1 to TRBJ2-5; 9 bases line up with TRBD2. Per germline, CDR1 SGHRS and CDR2 YFSETQ. Trimming cost V 0 bases and J 1 base; bases outside gene matches: 4. The CDR3 is 16 residues long. The CDR3, as DNA: TGCGCCAGCAGCTTGGCCCTAGCGGGACGCCAAGAGACCCAGTACTTC. Encoded protein: CASSLALAGRQETQYF.

This clone is a singleton in its sample. CDR3 sequence reads: CASSPGQTNTEAFF. The CDR3 DNA reads as TGTGCCAGCTCACCAGGACAGACGAACACTGAAGCTTTCTTT. The rearrangement links TRBV18 to TRBJ1-1; tentatively, D is TRBD1 (6 bases). V was clipped by 2 bases and J by 1 base, with 8 bases between them. The CDR3 covers 14 residues. Germline lookup yields CDR1 KGHSH and CDR2 LQKENI.

CDR3 nucleotides: TGTGCCAGTAGTATAGTCGACAGACTTAATGAAAAACTGTTTTTT. Protein sequence: CASSIVDRLNEKLFF. V gene TRBV19 combines with J gene TRBJ1-4, with D possibly being TRBD1 (5 bases). CDR1 is LNHDA and CDR2 is SQIVND in the germline V gene (reference sequence). The CDR3 is 15 residues long. Trimming stripped 1 base from V and 4 bases from J, with 10 bases between.

This clone was recorded once. The chain carries TRBV5-1 and TRBJ2-1; TRBD2 agrees at 7 bases. Germline V gene sequence: CDR1 SGHRS, CDR2 YFSETQ. This CDR3 has 14 amino acids. Germline trimming cut 3 bases from V and 6 bases from J; bases unmatched to any gene: 6. CDR3 sequence reads: CASSSSTSTNEQFF. The CDR3 nucleotides are TGCGCCAGCAGCTCATCGACTAGCACCAATGAGCAGTTCTTC.

V gene TRBV19 combines with J gene TRBJ1-5; tentative D call: TRBD1 (5 bases). The ends were cut back, 0 bases at V and 6 bases at J, with 12 bases in the middle. This CDR3 has 15 residues. In germline, CDR1 is LNHDA, CDR2 SQIVND (reference sequence). CDR3 sequence reads: CASSIDPGVRQPQHF. CDR3 DNA: TGTGCCAGTAGTATAGATCCGGGGGTTCGTCAGCCCCAGCATTTT.

This clone was observed a single time. The gene calls are TRBV19 and TRBJ1-1; possibly TRBD1 for D (6 bases). CDR1 LNHDA and CDR2 SQIVND come from the germline V gene (reference sequence). CDR3 length equals 15 residues. Trimming removed 6 bases at V and 4 bases at J, with 18 bases between. CDR3 residues: CASRESGVGRTEAFF. In DNA, the CDR3 is TGTGCCAGTAGGGAATCAGGGGTAGGGCGCACTGAAGCTTTCTTT. Together with reference TRBV19 and TRBJ1-1, the CDR3 gives the full variable domain: DGGITQSPKYLFRKEGQNVTLSCEQNLNHDAMYWYRQDPGQGLRLIYYSQIVNDFQKGDIAEGYSVSREKKESFPLTVTSAQKNPTAFYLCASRESGVGRTEAFFGQGTRLTVV.

This chain joins TRBV7-9 and TRBJ1-6; D perhaps matches TRBD1 (5 bases). Per the germline V gene, CDR1 is SEHNR and CDR2 is FQNEAQ (reference sequence). V lost 5 bases, J lost 9 bases, and 14 bases lay in between. The CDR3 length is 14 residues. The chain's CDR3 is CASSPGTVASPLHF. CDR3 nucleotide sequence: TGTGCCAGCAGCCCCGGGACGGTAGCTTCACCCCTCCACTTT.

The rearrangement uses TRBV5-1 and TRBJ2-7, with 9 positions matching TRBD1. J gave up 2 bases and V 4 bases, and 7 bases lay outside the gene matches. The CDR3 runs to 15 residues. Germline V lookup: CDR1 SGHRS, CDR2 YFSETQ. The CDR3 DNA is TGCGCCAGCAGCCCGGTGGGGACAGGGACCTACGAGCAGTACTTC. This encodes CASSPVGTGTYEQYF.

The chain employs TRBV6-5 and TRBJ2-1; D call uncertain. Germline-derived CDR1 and CDR2 are MNHEY and SVGAGI. Trimming pared 2 bases from V and 4 bases from J, leaving 6 bases between. The CDR3 is 13 amino acids. Written as DNA, the CDR3 is TGTGCCAGCAGTTACGACGCATACAATGAGCAGTTCTTC. It encodes CASSYDAYNEQFF.

The chain joins TRBV19 to TRBJ1-4; D ambiguous. The ends were cut back, 3 bases at V and 0 bases at J, with 14 bases in the middle. The CDR3 length is 17 residues. The germline V gene encodes CDR1 LNHDA and CDR2 SQIVND (reference sequence). The CDR3 is CASSIWVSGATNEKLFF. The CDR3 DNA sequence: TGTGCCAGTAGTATTTGGGTGTCGGGCGCAACTAATGAAAAACTGTTTTTT.

V usage is TRBV11-3 and J usage is TRBJ1-1, with D hard to call. Per germline, CDR1 SGHNT and CDR2 YENEEA. Trimming removed 0 bases from V and 1 base from J, with 15 bases in between. The CDR3 is made up of 17 amino acids. The CDR3 sequence: CASSLDVLGSSNTEAFF. The CDR3 region has the DNA TGTGCCAGCAGCTTAGACGTCCTCGGCAGCTCGAACACTGAAGCTTTCTTT.

The chain combines TRBV10-3 with TRBJ1-1; no clear D. The CDR3 contains 13 residues. CDR1 and CDR2 from the germline V gene are ENHRY and SYGVKD. Trimming stripped 6 bases from V and 4 bases from J, with 12 bases between. This chain's CDR3 is CAISETGTTEAFF. DNA of the CDR3: TGTGCCATCAGCGAGACGGGTACCACTGAAGCTTTCTTT.

This chain connects TRBV7-2 to TRBJ2-3; TRBD2 might be the D (5 bases). Per germline, CDR1 SGHTA and CDR2 FQGNSA. The CDR3 sequence is 15 residues long. V lost 4 bases to trimming and J lost 9 bases, with 20 bases between them. CDR3: CASSSLGYEGRTQYF. In nucleotides, the CDR3 is TGTGCCAGCAGCTCCCTGGGTTATGAGGGCCGAACGCAGTATTTT.

J is TRBJ1-2 and V is TRBV30; the D gene is possibly TRBD1 (5 bases). This CDR3 contains 10 residues. Germline V gives CDR1 GTSNPN, CDR2 SVGIG (reference sequence). Trimming removed 5 bases at V and 7 bases at J, with 8 bases between. The CDR3 DNA is TGTGCCTGGGGGGACGTTGGCTACACCTTC. This gives the protein CAWGDVGYTF.

The chain recombines TRBV11-1 with TRBJ2-1; TRBD1 is a possible D gene (6 bases). The CDR3 has 14 amino acids. V gave up 4 bases and J gave up 6 bases, with 13 bases separating them. The V gene's germline CDR1 is SGHAT and CDR2 FQDESV (reference sequence). CDR3 in amino acids: CASSSSGQSNEQFF. CDR3 bases: TGTGCCAGCAGCTCCTCGGGACAAAGCAATGAGCAGTTCTTC. The full variable domain, completed using reference TRBV11-1 and TRBJ2-1, is EAEVAQSPRYKITEKSQAVAFWCDPISGHATLYWYRQILGQGPELLVQFQDESVVDDSQLPKDRFSAERLKGVDSTLKIQPAELGDSAMYLCASSSSGQSNEQFFGPGTRLTVL.

V gene TRBV5-5 combines with J gene TRBJ2-1; tentatively, D is TRBD1 (5 bases). The CDR3 spans 15 residues. Looked up from germline, CDR1 is SGHKS and CDR2 is YYEKEE (reference sequence). V lost 0 bases, J lost 1 base, and 8 bases lay in between. CDR3 sequence reads: CASSLGQGSYNEQFF. The CDR3 region has the DNA TGTGCCAGCAGCTTGGGTCAGGGATCCTACAATGAGCAGTTCTTC.

This CDR3 is CASSPLPNTGELFF. The DNA of the CDR3 is TGTGCCAGCAGCCCCCTACCGAACACCGGGGAGCTGTTTTTT. This sequence joins TRBV9 and TRBJ2-2; D not resolved. The V and J ends lost 4 bases and 0 bases respectively, with 7 bases between them. This CDR3 has 14 residues. Germline V lookup: CDR1 SGDLS, CDR2 YYNGEE.

This chain uses TRBV2 with TRBJ1-4; TRBD1 is a possible D gene (5 bases). The CDR3 runs to 17 residues. Germline V gene lookup returns CDR1 SNHLY and CDR2 FYNNEI. Between the trimmed V and J ends, which lost 8 bases and 2 bases, there was a span of 21 bases. This chain's CDR3 is CASSWWASGATNEKLFF. CDR3 in DNA: TGTGCCAGCTCCTGGTGGGCCAGCGGGGCTACTAATGAAAAACTGTTTTTT.

This chain uses TRBV5-5 with TRBJ1-2; 7 bases fit TRBD1. CDR1 and CDR2 (germline): SGHKS, YYEKEE (reference sequence). V was pared by 4 bases and J by 0 bases, with 6 bases of the junction left unmatched. The CDR3 extends over 15 amino acids. The CDR3 DNA sequence: TGTGCCAGCAGCCCAACAGGGGCGGCTAACTATGGCTACACCTTC. Its translation: CASSPTGAANYGYTF.

V gene TRBV5-8 combines with J gene TRBJ1-2; D call uncertain. Germline lookup yields CDR1 SGHTS and CDR2 YDEGEE. V lost 0 bases and J lost 4, with 16 bases in between. The CDR3 has 16 residues. DNA for the CDR3: TGTGCCAGCAGCTTGGGGTTGTTCGAGGTGGCCTATGGCTACACCTTC. The encoded protein is CASSLGLFEVAYGYTF.

The V call is TRBV6-1, the J call TRBJ2-5, with D possibly being TRBD2 (7 bases). This CDR3 contains 15 residues. Trimming removed 4 bases from V and 2 bases from J, with 14 bases in between. The germline V gene encodes CDR1 MNHNS and CDR2 SASEGT. DNA for the CDR3: TGTGCCAGCAGTGGATTGCGGGGGCGACAAGAGACCCAGTACTTC. Protein: CASSGLRGRQETQYF.

The chain carries TRBV5-3 and TRBJ1-2, with 10 bases lining up with TRBD1. Being an ORF, TRBV5-3 has a function that is uncertain. The CDR3 has 13 residues. V gave up 8 bases and J gave up 3 bases; unmatched junction bases: 4. CDR3 coding DNA: TGTGCCAGCAGCGGACAGGGGGACTATGGCTACACCTTC. It translates to CASSGQGDYGYTF.

The chain carries TRBV2 and TRBJ2-5; no definite D call. V shed 6 bases and J shed 2 bases, with 10 bases lying between them. The CDR3 spans 13 residues. Germline V gene data show CDR1 as SNHLY and CDR2 as FYNNEI. The CDR3 region is CASRALGQETQYF. The DNA for the CDR3 is TGTGCCAGCAGGGCCCTAGGGCAAGAGACCCAGTACTTC.

The chain combines TRBV29-1 with TRBJ2-3, with 7 bases lining up with TRBD2. J lost 2 bases, V lost 8 bases, and 10 bases had no gene match. CDR3 length equals 14 residues. Germline CDR1 SQVTM, CDR2 ANQGSEA. Written as DNA, the CDR3 is TGCAGCCTATGGGCGGGGGACTTCACAGATACGCAGTATTTT. Protein product: CSLWAGDFTDTQYF.

The V and J genes are TRBV5-1 and TRBJ2-2; 10 bases line up with TRBD1. J lost 1 base, V lost 4 bases, and 4 bases had no gene match. CDR3 size: 16 residues. CDR1 is SGHRS and CDR2 is YFSETQ in the germline V gene. The CDR3 nucleotides read TGCGCCAGCAGCCCGGACAGGGGGGGGAACACCGGGGAGCTGTTTTTT. It translates to CASSPDRGGNTGELFF.

This clone appeared a single time. CDR3 sequence (DNA): TGTGCCTGGAGCTACTCCGGGACTAGCGGAGAGCAGTTCTTC. This sequence encodes CAWSYSGTSGEQFF. The chain has TRBV30 and TRBJ2-1; 11 nucleotides align to TRBD2. The CDR3 runs to 14 residues. The trim removed 3 bases at V and 10 bases at J, leaving 8 bases unmatched. Germline-derived CDR1 and CDR2 are GTSNPN and SVGIG (reference sequence).

The chain recombines TRBV5-1 with TRBJ2-1; TRBD1 agrees at 9 bases. J was trimmed by 2 bases and V by 0 bases; bases with no gene match: 12. Germline CDR1 SGHRS, CDR2 YFSETQ. The CDR3 covers 19 residues. CDR3 in amino acids: CASSLGVIGRDRAYNEQFF. As DNA, the CDR3 is TGCGCCAGCAGCTTGGGAGTCATTGGGAGGGACAGGGCCTACAATGAGCAGTTCTTC. The full variable domain, completed using reference TRBV5-1 and TRBJ2-1, is KAGVTQTPRYLIKTRGQQVTLSCSPISGHRSVSWYQQTPGQGLQFLFEYFSETQRNKGNFPGRFSGRQFSNSRSEMNVSTLELGDSALYLCASSLGVIGRDRAYNEQFFGPGTRLTVL.

V usage is TRBV5-1 and J usage is TRBJ2-7; D call uncertain. The CDR3 contains 13 residues. Germline lookup yields CDR1 SGHRS and CDR2 YFSETQ. With 0 bases removed from V and 4 bases from J, the gap between germline ends came to 8 bases. The CDR3 sequence is CASSLGQNYEQYF. The CDR3 region has the DNA TGCGCCAGCAGCTTGGGACAAAATTACGAGCAGTACTTC.

The rearrangement joins TRBV5-4 to TRBJ1-4; tentatively, D is TRBD1 (6 bases). Trimming removed 4 bases at V and 6 bases at J, with 13 bases between. The germline gives CDR1 SGHNT, CDR2 YYREEE (reference sequence). The CDR3 covers 14 residues. The DNA for the CDR3 is TGTGCCAGCAGCCCAGGGGAGCTTGATGAAAAACTGTTTTTT. It translates to CASSPGELDEKLFF.

To note about this clone: Other DNA sequences in this specimen translate into the identical CDR3. The CDR3 loop reads CASSLGGGGTDTQYF. The DNA of the CDR3 is TGTGCCAGCAGCTTAGGAGGCGGGGGAACAGATACGCAGTATTTT. The V and J genes are TRBV11-3 and TRBJ2-3; 7 nucleotides agree with TRBD2. CDR1 and CDR2 from the germline V gene are SGHNT and YENEEA. V dropped 1 base and J dropped 3; count of bases not matched to a gene: 4. The length of the CDR3 is 15 residues. Variable domain in full (rest from reference TRBV11-3 and TRBJ2-3): EAGVVQSPRYKIIEKKQPVAFWCNPISGHNTLYWYLQNLGQGPELLIRYENEEAVDDSQLPKDRFSAERLKGVDSTLKIQPAELGDSAVYLCASSLGGGGTDTQYFGPGTRLTVL.

The rearrangement joins TRBV5-1 to TRBJ2-1; 11 bases align to TRBD1. V was clipped by 0 bases and J by 9 bases; unmatched bases: 5. This CDR3 comprises 15 residues. Per the germline V gene, CDR1 is SGHRS and CDR2 is YFSETQ. Written as DNA, the CDR3 is TGCGCCAGCAGCTTGGCGGGACAGGGGGGGTCTGAGCAGTTCTTC. As protein: CASSLAGQGGSEQFF.